Below, one TCR beta chain is given with its context. This entry belongs to a study of blood T cell repertoires in COVID-19. Data came from immunoSEQ multiplex PCR; TCRdb stores just in-frame clones and leaves some out. The sample has about 130,000 clones; about 80% are singletons. Material for sequencing was PBMCs or T cells enriched from blood (not recorded which). The receptor's source is a man aged 45-65 years who had recovered from COVID-19.

The CDR3 is CASSLGQGDYNEQFF. The DNA of the CDR3 is TGTGCCAGCAGCTTAGGGCAGGGGGACTACAATGAGCAGTTCTTC. The chain carries TRBV7-3 and TRBJ2-1, with 7 bases lining up with TRBD1. Germline V CDR1 and CDR2: SGHTA, FQGTGA. The CDR3 sequence is 15 residues long. After removal of 2 bases from V and 3 bases from J, the junction contained 4 bases not matched to a gene.